These 28 T cell receptor beta chains came from one sample sequenced in a study of T cells expressing NK-cell markers. TCRdb re-called the 5' RACE reads and catalogs CDR3 proteins one per entry, DNA excluded. Its listing shows fewer than 400,000 distinct CDR3 sequences. Material for sequencing was blood T cells: a sorted CD56 or NKG2C T cell subset, CD4+ or CD8+ T cells, or bulk PBMC T cells (not recorded which). The receptor set was obtained from a man aged 18-75 years in good health.

The rearrangement uses TRBV27 and TRBJ2-3; the TCRdb call, TRBD2, lacks DNA for checking. This CDR3 has 17 residues. Germline-derived CDR1 and CDR2 are MNHEY and SMNVEV (reference sequence). Here the CDR3 reads CASSPKTGRLEGDTQYF.

The rearrangement uses TRBV7-9 and TRBJ1-6; without DNA, the TCRdb call of TRBD1 cannot be checked. Per germline, CDR1 SEHNR and CDR2 FQNEAQ (reference sequence). This CDR3 has 14 amino acids. The CDR3 here is CASSLVRDHSPLHF.

This chain connects TRBV4-1 to TRBJ2-7; the TCRdb D gene call, TRBD1, has no DNA to confirm it. Germline V gene sequence: CDR1 MGHRA, CDR2 YSYEKL. The CDR3 contains 17 residues. The CDR3 sequence is CASSQVVGTGRPYEQYF.

This sequence joins TRBV28 and TRBJ1-2. The V gene's germline CDR1 is MDHEN and CDR2 SYDVKM. The CDR3 has 14 residues. CDR3 sequence: CASRREIFNYGYTF.

V and J are TRBV12-3 or TRBV12-4 and TRBJ1-2; there is no DNA to check the TCRdb D call of TRBD1. This CDR3 region has 16 residues. This chain's CDR3 is CASSPPSRVWNYGYTF.

This sequence joins TRBV12-3 or TRBV12-4 and TRBJ1-5; there is no DNA to check the TCRdb D call of TRBD1. The CDR3 extends over 15 amino acids. CDR3 residues: CASSTSDRSNQPQHF.

The rearrangement links TRBV6-2 or TRBV6-3 to TRBJ1-1. The CDR3 is made up of 18 amino acids. Per the germline V gene, CDR1 is MNHEY and CDR2 is SVGEGT. The CDR3 loop is CASSYRQGSIGVNTEAFF.

V is TRBV12-3 or TRBV12-4 and J is TRBJ1-1. This CDR3 is built from 17 residues. The CDR3 protein is CASSHLLGTQGGTEAFF.

The chain couples TRBV7-3 to TRBJ1-1. Germline V gene data show CDR1 as SGHTA and CDR2 as FQGTGA. The CDR3 contains 15 residues. The CDR3 is CASSLQHSPNTEAFF.

V and J are TRBV20-1 and TRBJ2-7; TCRdb's D call, TRBD1, is unchecked because there is no DNA. This CDR3 has 15 amino acids. Germline V CDR1 and CDR2: DFQATT, SNEGSKA (reference sequence). The CDR3: CSASPGSGPPYEQYF.

This chain joins TRBV20-1 and TRBJ1-2; TCRdb's D call, TRBD1, is unchecked because there is no DNA. There are 13 residues in the CDR3. Per germline, CDR1 DFQATT and CDR2 SNEGSKA (reference sequence). The CDR3 spells CSAPSTGGIGYTF.

This sequence joins TRBV5-5 and TRBJ1-5. Germline V gene data show CDR1 as SGHKS and CDR2 as YYEKEE (reference sequence). The CDR3 loop spans 13 amino acids. CDR3 region: CASSQLNSQPQHF.

V and J are TRBV14 and TRBJ2-3; lacking DNA, the TRBD1 call made by TCRdb goes unchecked. This CDR3 region has 17 residues. Germline V lookup: CDR1 SGHDN, CDR2 FVKESK. CDR3 sequence: CASSQDRRGRVTDTQYF.

The chain employs TRBV24-1 and TRBJ2-1; the TRBD1 assignment by TCRdb is unverifiable without DNA. Germline assignment: CDR1 KGHDR and CDR2 SFDVKD. This CDR3 comprises 16 residues. CDR3 residues: CATSDQGRGTSNEQFF.

The gene calls are TRBV7-8 and TRBJ2-3; TCRdb's assignment of TRBD2 cannot be checked, as there is no DNA. The length of the CDR3 is 15 residues. The germline CDR1 and CDR2 sequences are SGHVS and FQNEAQ. The CDR3 sequence: CASTASGRGGQSQYF.

The chain links TRBV6-1 to TRBJ1-6; TCRdb's D gene call, TRBD1, goes unchecked for lack of DNA. This CDR3 region has 14 residues. Germline V lookup: CDR1 MNHNS, CDR2 SASEGT. The CDR3 loop reads CASSADTYNSPLHF.

This sequence joins TRBV3-1 and TRBJ2-5; TCRdb calls TRBD2, which cannot be checked without DNA. The CDR3 runs 15 residues. CDR1 and CDR2 (germline): LGHDT, YNNKEL (reference sequence). The CDR3 is CASSPPGLDVETQYF.

The rearrangement uses TRBV5-1 and TRBJ2-5; absent DNA, TCRdb's TRBD1 call cannot be checked. CDR3 length: 15 residues. Germline V gene sequence: CDR1 SGHRS, CDR2 YFSETQ. The CDR3 loop is CASSFGQGEGETQYF.

The chain carries TRBV9 and TRBJ2-1; TCRdb's D gene call, TRBD2, goes unchecked for lack of DNA. The germline CDR1 and CDR2 sequences are SGDLS and YYNGEE. The CDR3 is 16 residues long. The CDR3 region is CASSTTSGGPRNEQFF.

CDR3 loop: CSADAGTLTYEQYF. The V and J genes are TRBV20-1 and TRBJ2-7; no DNA is available, so the TRBD1 call from TCRdb remains unchecked. The CDR3 is 14 amino acids. CDR1 is DFQATT and CDR2 is SNEGSKA in the germline V gene (reference sequence).

V and J are TRBV7-3 and TRBJ2-2. The CDR3 is made up of 14 amino acids. Germline assignment: CDR1 SGHTA and CDR2 FQGTGA. The CDR3 is CASRRDANTGELFF. The whole variable domain, filled in from reference TRBV7-3 and TRBJ2-2, reads GAGVSQTPSNKVTEKGKYVELRCDPISGHTALYWYRQSLGQGPEFLIYFQGTGAADDSGLPNDRFFAVRPEGSVSTLKIQRTERGDSAVYLCASRRDANTGELFFGEGSRLTVL.

J is TRBJ2-7 and V is TRBV20-1; TCRdb's D call, TRBD1, is unchecked because there is no DNA. Germline-derived CDR1 and CDR2 are DFQATT and SNEGSKA (reference sequence). The CDR3 spans 14 residues. Here the CDR3 reads CSARGQRGIYEQYF.

The V call is TRBV5-1, the J call TRBJ2-5; TCRdb's D call of TRBD2 is untestable without DNA. Per germline, CDR1 SGHRS and CDR2 YFSETQ. The CDR3 has 19 residues. The CDR3 protein is CASSFERGGLVIYQETQYF.

This sequence joins TRBV6-1 and TRBJ1-4. The CDR3 covers 14 residues. The germline V gene encodes CDR1 MNHNS and CDR2 SASEGT. This chain's CDR3 is CASRKETTNEKLFF.

This sequence joins TRBV7-6 and TRBJ2-5; lacking DNA, the TRBD1 call made by TCRdb goes unchecked. Germline lookup yields CDR1 SGHVS and CDR2 FNYEAQ. This CDR3 region has 15 residues. CDR3 loop: CASTQQGGYQETQYF.

CDR3: CASSFTRTGRNGYTF. This chain connects TRBV12-3 or TRBV12-4 to TRBJ1-2; TCRdb's D gene call, TRBD1, goes unchecked for lack of DNA. The CDR3 has 15 amino acids.

V and J are TRBV12-3 or TRBV12-4 and TRBJ2-2; the TCRdb D gene call, TRBD2, has no DNA to confirm it. The CDR3 has 16 amino acids. The CDR3 loop reads CASSPSGGAGPGELFF.

The chain couples TRBV20-1 to TRBJ2-2. This CDR3 has 16 amino acids. The germline gives CDR1 DFQATT, CDR2 SNEGSKA (reference sequence). The CDR3 loop reads CSARASTDPNTGELFF.